Listed below are T cell receptor beta chains from one sample, sequenced in a study of cytomegalovirus exposure and HLA in healthy donors. TCRdb's table, derived via immunoSEQ multiplex PCR, lists solely in-frame clones and lacks some. The table has 180,000 or so clones, 82% seen once. Sequencing input: PBMCs. All receptors derive from a middle-aged man in good health and CMV-seronegative. Both conserved end residues are part of each CDR3. The D gene is left open where the match is weak. Some rows mark clone size as missing; the rest say once, few, many or name a class of expanded clone.

TRBD2	.	TRBJ2-5	TRBV18	TGTGCCAGCTCACCTAGACTAGCGGGGACTCAAGAGACCCAGTACTTC	CASSPRLAGTQETQYF
.	.	TRBJ1-4	TRBV7-2	TGTGCCAGCATGCGGGGGGGAAGTGGTGAAAAACTGTTTTTT	CASMRGGSGEKLFF
.	.	TRBJ2-5	TRBV4-3	TGCGCCAGCAGCCAAGATCGTGGAGGGTCAGAGACCCAGTACTTC	CASSQDRGGSETQYF
TRBD2	.	TRBJ2-3	TRBV14	TGTGCCAGCAGCCCCTGGGGAGGGGATACGCAATATTTT	CASSPWGGDTQYF
.	few	TRBJ2-7	TRBV27	TGTGCCTCCCGAGGCCTTTCCTACGAGCAGTACTTC	CASRGLSYEQYF
TRBD1	once	TRBJ2-5	TRBV9	TGTGCCAGCAGCCCGGGGACAGGTCGACAAGAGACCCAGTACTTC	CASSPGTGRQETQYF
TRBD1	.	TRBJ1-5	TRBV7-2	TGTGCCAGCAGCTTAGGGACAGGGTTTTTTCAGCCCCAGCATTTT	CASSLGTGFFQPQHF
TRBD1	.	TRBJ1-1	TRBV28	TGTGCCAGCAGTCCGACCAGGGGGAGAAAGGGCACTGAAGCTTTCTTT	CASSPTRGRKGTEAFF
TRBD2	.	TRBJ2-4	TRBV7-2	TGTGCCAGCTGTGCCGGGAGGAGCGGCAAAAACATTCAGTACTTC	CASCAGRSGKNIQYF
.	.	TRBJ1-3	TRBV11-2	TGTGCCAGCAGCCGGACTCATTTCTCTGGAAACACCATATATTTT	CASSRTHFSGNTIYF
.	.	TRBJ2-5	TRBV30	TGTGCCTGGAGTGCTACAGGAGGGGAAGAGACCCAGTACTTC	CAWSATGGEETQYF
.	.	TRBJ2-7	TRBV18	TGTGCCAGCTCACCCTCCGAGACAGGTCACGAGCAGTACTTC	CASSPSETGHEQYF
TRBD1	.	TRBJ2-1	TRBV7-8	TGTGCCAGCAGCTCTGGACAGGGGGCGATCAATGAGCAGTTCTTC	CASSSGQGAINEQFF
.	.	TRBJ1-1	TRBV7-9	TGTGCCAGCAGCCTAGGGTCCCGCGGGACCACTGAAGCTTTCTTT	CASSLGSRGTTEAFF
TRBD1	.	TRBJ1-6	TRBV10-3	TGTGCCATCGGGACAGAGGGTAATTCACCCCTCCACTTT	CAIGTEGNSPLHF
.	.	TRBJ1-3	TRBV6-5	TGTGCCAGCTGGCGGGCGAGCTCTGGAAACACCATATATTTT	CASWRASSGNTIYF
TRBD1	.	TRBJ2-7	TRBV10-3	TGTGCCATCAGTGACCTTGGGACAGGGGTCGAGCAGTACTTC	CAISDLGTGVEQYF
.	.	TRBJ2-7	TRBV19	TGTGCCAGTAGCTTGGGCCAGCGGAGATCCTACGAGCAGTACTTC	CASSLGQRRSYEQYF
TRBD2	.	TRBJ2-1	TRBV2	TGTGCCAGCAGTGATAGCGGGAGCGTCAATGAGCAGTTCTTC	CASSDSGSVNEQFF
TRBD2	.	TRBJ2-3	TRBV7-3	TGTGCCAGCAGCCTCGGACTAGCGGGAGGGTTCACAGATACGCAGTATTTT	CASSLGLAGGFTDTQYF
.	few	TRBJ1-6	TRBV7-8	TGTGCCAGCAGCTTGAGCTTACCTCCCAATTCACCCCTCCACTTT	CASSLSLPPNSPLHF
.	once	TRBJ1-2	TRBV27	TGTGCCAGCATGGCCCTTGTCCGGGAAGGCGGCTACACCTTC	CASMALVREGGYTF
TRBD1	.	TRBJ1-2	TRBV9	TGTGCCAGCAGCGCCAGACTCAAGACAGGGGTCTATGGCTACACCTTC	CASSARLKTGVYGYTF
TRBD1	.	TRBJ1-6	TRBV19	TGTGCCAGTAGAACCGGGACAGGGGGTAATTCACCCCTCCACTTT	CASRTGTGGNSPLHF
.	.	TRBJ2-7	TRBV9	TGTGCCAGCAGCCCGGGTGGGGGGACCGCGCGGGAGCAGTACTTC	CASSPGGGTAREQYF
.	.	TRBJ1-3	TRBV28	TGTGCCAGCAGTCCCACCGGGACCAGGGGAGGAAACACCATATATTTT	CASSPTGTRGGNTIYF
TRBD1	.	TRBJ1-1	TRBV25-1	TGTGCCAGCAGTACAGGGGCGTATGAAGCTTTCTTT	CASSTGAYEAFF
.	.	TRBJ2-5	TRBV4-2	TGTGCCAGCAGCCAAGCCAGGGTAGAGACCCAGTACTTC	CASSQARVETQYF
.	once	TRBJ1-2	TRBV30	TGTGCCACAACGACGACAGGCCTTCCTAACTATGGCTACACCTTC	CATTTTGLPNYGYTF
TRBD2	.	TRBJ2-7	TRBV27	TGTGCCAGCAGTTCGTCTAGCGGGAGGGCCTTTCGCGAGCAGTACTTC	CASSSSSGRAFREQYF
.	.	TRBJ1-4	TRBV19	TGTGCCAGTAGTACTTCATCGGTTCCCGATAATGAAAAACTGTTTTTT	CASSTSSVPDNEKLFF
.	.	TRBJ2-7	TRBV4-1	TGCGCCAGCAGCCAAACGACGGGGGTGTACGAGCAGTACTTC	CASSQTTGVYEQYF
.	.	TRBJ2-1	TRBV29-1	TGCAGCGTTGTCTCGGGGAGGTCTACCGCCGGTCAGTTCTTC	CSVVSGRSTAGQFF
.	few	TRBJ2-2	TRBV21-1	TGTGCCAGCAGCAATAACATGGGGGGTTGTAACACCGGGGAGCTGTTTTTT	CASSNNMGGCNTGELFF
TRBD1	.	TRBJ1-1	TRBV6-4	TGTGCCAGCAGTGGCCGACAGGGGGTCCCGAACACTGAAGCTTTCTTT	CASSGRQGVPNTEAFF
TRBD2	.	TRBJ2-2	TRBV15	TGTGCCACCAGCAGAGATTCGTCCGGGGGGGCGGAAAACACCGGGGAGCTGTTTTTT	CATSRDSSGGAENTGELFF
TRBD1	.	TRBJ2-7	TRBV9	TGTGCCAGCAGCGACGGGACAGGGACCGACGAGCAGTACTTC	CASSDGTGTDEQYF
.	.	TRBJ2-7	TRBV11-3	TGTGCCAGCAGCTTAGATCAGATGAAGGGAGGCTACGAGCAGTACTTC	CASSLDQMKGGYEQYF
.	once	TRBJ2-7	TRBV7-9	TGTGCCAGCAGCTTAGCCCCGACAGAGTACGAGCAGTACTTC	CASSLAPTEYEQYF
.	.	TRBJ2-6	TRBV7-9	TGTGCCAGCAGCCCTCGGGTCTCTGGGGCCAACGTCCTGACTTTC	CASSPRVSGANVLTF
.	.	TRBJ2-1	TRBV18	TGTGCCAGCTCACCCGGGTGGGAGCAGTTCTTC	CASSPGWEQFF